This TCR beta chain was found in a study of identical twins. Study-wide findings and caveats: Low generation-probability sequences were in excess among twin-shared out-of-frame alpha sequences. It was out-of-frame TCR alpha sharing in monozygotic twins that models underestimated.

One entry per CDR3 protein, called by TCRdb with MiXCR from the 5' RACE reads. The table includes about 220,000 distinct CDR3 sequences, over 8% detected once. On this clonotype: Its target is unknown.

This CDR3 is 13 amino acids long. Trimming stripped 5 bases from V and 9 bases from J, with 15 bases between. From germline, CDR1 is SGHTA and CDR2 FQGNSA. The specimen was memory (CD45RO+) T cells sorted from blood. This receptor was taken from a woman aged 18-35 years in good health. The genes are TRBV7-2 and TRBJ2-3, with no clear D. The CDR3 is CASSPHGWSTQYF. The CDR3 region has the DNA TGTGCCAGCAGCCCTCACGGCTGGTCAACGCAGTATTTT.